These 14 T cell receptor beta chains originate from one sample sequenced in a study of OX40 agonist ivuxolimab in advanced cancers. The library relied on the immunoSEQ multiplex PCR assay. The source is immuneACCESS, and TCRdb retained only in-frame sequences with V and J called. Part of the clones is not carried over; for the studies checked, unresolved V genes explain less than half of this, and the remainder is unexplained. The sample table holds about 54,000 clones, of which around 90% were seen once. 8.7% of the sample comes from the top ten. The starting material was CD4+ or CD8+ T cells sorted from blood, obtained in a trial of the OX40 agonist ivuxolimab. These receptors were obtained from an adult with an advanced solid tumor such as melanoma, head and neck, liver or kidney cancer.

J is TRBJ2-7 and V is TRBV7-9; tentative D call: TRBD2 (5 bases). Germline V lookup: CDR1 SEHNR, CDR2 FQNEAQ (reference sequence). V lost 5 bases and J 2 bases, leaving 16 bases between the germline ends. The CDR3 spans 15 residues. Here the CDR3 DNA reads TGTGCCAGCAGCCCTTCCTATGGGAGAACCTACGAGCAGTACTTC. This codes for CASSPSYGRTYEQYF.

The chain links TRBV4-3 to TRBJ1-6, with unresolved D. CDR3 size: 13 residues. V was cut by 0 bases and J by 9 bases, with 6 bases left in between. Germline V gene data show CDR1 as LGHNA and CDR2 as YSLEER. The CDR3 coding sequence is TGCGCCAGCAGCCAAGAGAATTTTTCACCCCTCCACTTT. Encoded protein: CASSQENFSPLHF.

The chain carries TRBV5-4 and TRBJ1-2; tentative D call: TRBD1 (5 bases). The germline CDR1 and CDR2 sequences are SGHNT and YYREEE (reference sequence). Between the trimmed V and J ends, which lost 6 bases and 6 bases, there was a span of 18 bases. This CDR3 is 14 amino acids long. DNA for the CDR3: TGTGCCAGCACCACGGGGGTTCGGGTCCATGGCTACACCTTC. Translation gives CASTTGVRVHGYTF.

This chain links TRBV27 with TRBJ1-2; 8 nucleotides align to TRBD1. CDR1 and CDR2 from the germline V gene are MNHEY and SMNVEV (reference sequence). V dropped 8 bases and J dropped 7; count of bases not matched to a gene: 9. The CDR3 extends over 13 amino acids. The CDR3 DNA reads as TGTGCCAGCGGTCCAGACAGGGGCTCTGGCTACACCTTC. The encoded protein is CASGPDRGSGYTF.

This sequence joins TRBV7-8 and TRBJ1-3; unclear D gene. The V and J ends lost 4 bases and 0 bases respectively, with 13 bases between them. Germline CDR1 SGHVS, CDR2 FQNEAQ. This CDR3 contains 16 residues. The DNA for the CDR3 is TGTGCCAGCAGCTCGCGGCTTACAGTCTCTGGAAACACCATATATTTT. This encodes CASSSRLTVSGNTIYF.

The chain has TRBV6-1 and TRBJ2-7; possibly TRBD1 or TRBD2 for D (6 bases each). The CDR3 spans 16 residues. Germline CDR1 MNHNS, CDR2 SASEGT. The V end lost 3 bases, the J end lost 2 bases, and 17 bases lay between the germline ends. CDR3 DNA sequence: TGTGCCAGCAGTGACACGACCGGGGGCGTACCCTACGAGCAGTACTTC. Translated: CASSDTTGGVPYEQYF.

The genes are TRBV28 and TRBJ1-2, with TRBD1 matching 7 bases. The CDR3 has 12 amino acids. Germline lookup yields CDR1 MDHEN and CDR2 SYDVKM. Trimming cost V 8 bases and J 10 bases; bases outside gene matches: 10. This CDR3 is CASFGTAESYTF. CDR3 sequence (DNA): TGTGCCAGCTTCGGGACAGCGGAATCCTACACCTTC.

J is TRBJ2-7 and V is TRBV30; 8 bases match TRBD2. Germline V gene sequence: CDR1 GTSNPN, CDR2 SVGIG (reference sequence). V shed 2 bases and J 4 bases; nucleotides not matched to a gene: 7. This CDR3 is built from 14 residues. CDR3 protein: CAWSYPSGFYEQYF. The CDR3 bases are TGTGCCTGGAGTTACCCTAGCGGGTTTTACGAGCAGTACTTC.

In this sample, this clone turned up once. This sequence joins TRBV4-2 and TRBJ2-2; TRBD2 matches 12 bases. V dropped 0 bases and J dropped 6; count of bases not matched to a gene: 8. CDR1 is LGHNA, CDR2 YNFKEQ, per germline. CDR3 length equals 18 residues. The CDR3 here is CASSQDPLAGGPPGELFF. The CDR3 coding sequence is TGTGCCAGCAGCCAAGATCCCCTAGCGGGGGGGCCCCCCGGGGAGCTGTTTTTT.

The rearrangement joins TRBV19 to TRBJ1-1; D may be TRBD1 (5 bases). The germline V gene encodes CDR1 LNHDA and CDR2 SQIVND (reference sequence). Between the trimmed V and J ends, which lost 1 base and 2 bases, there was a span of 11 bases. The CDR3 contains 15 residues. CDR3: CASSIGGLGNTEAFF. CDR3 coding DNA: TGTGCCAGTAGTATAGGGGGACTAGGAAACACTGAAGCTTTCTTT.

The CDR3 here is CSVESRGTYEQYF. In DNA form, the CDR3 reads TGCAGCGTTGAGTCCAGGGGTACGTACGAGCAGTACTTC. The rearrangement joins TRBV29-1 to TRBJ2-7; D is perhaps TRBD1 (6 bases). The CDR3 has 13 amino acids. V dropped 3 bases and J dropped 4 bases, with 13 bases sitting between them. Germline V gives CDR1 SQVTM, CDR2 ANQGSEA.

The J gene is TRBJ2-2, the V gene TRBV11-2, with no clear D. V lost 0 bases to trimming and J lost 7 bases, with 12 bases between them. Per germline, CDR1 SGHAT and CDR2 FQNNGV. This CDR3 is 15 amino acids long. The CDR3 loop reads CASSLDHGRGGELFF. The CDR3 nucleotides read TGTGCCAGCAGCTTAGATCACGGACGAGGCGGGGAGCTGTTTTTT. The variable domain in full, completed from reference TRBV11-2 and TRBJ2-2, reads EAGVAQSPRYKIIEKRQSVAFWCNPISGHATLYWYQQILGQGPKLLIQFQNNGVVDDSQLPKDRFSAERLKGVDSTLKIQPAKLEDSAVYLCASSLDHGRGGELFFGEGSRLTVL.

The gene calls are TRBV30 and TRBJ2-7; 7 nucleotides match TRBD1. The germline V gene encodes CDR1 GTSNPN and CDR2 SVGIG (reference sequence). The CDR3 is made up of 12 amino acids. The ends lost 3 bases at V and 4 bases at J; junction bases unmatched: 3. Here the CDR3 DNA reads TGTGCCTGGAGCCCAGGGGGTTACGAGCAGTACTTC. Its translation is CAWSPGGYEQYF.

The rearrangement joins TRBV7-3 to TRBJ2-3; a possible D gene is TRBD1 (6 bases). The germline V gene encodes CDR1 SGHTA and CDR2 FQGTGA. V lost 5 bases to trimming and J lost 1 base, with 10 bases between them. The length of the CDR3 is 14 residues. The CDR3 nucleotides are TGTGCCAGCAGCACAGGGTTTGGCACAGATACGCAGTATTTT. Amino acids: CASSTGFGTDTQYF.